The clone carrying this TCR beta chain was observed many times. Its antigen is not identified. This specimen belongs to a study of response to subunit inactivated influenza vaccine. Broader study findings: Authors suggested each seasonal flu vaccination may recruit only limited numbers of new T cells.

TCRdb reanalysed the RT-PCR reads using MiXCR and keeps one entry per CDR3 protein. The sample carries hundreds of thousands of distinct CDR3 sequences, roughly 18% recorded once. Germline V gives CDR1 MGHDK, CDR2 SYGVNS. The V end lost 5 bases, the J end lost 7 bases, and 6 bases lay between the germline ends. This CDR3 region has 12 residues. This sequence was found in a man in his fifties or sixties who received an inactivated influenza vaccine. The material sequenced was PBMCs from blood, taken 5 days after vaccination. The V call is TRBV25-1, the J call TRBJ1-6, with D hard to call. This chain's CDR3 is CASSQANSPLHF. The CDR3 region has the DNA TGTGCCAGCAGTCAAGCCAATTCACCCCTCCACTTT.